Here is one T cell receptor (beta chain) with its context. The sample is drawn from a study of spatial heterogeneity in lung cancer. Losses at the gene ends were 5 bases for V and 2 bases for J; bases not matched to a gene: 5. Germline-derived CDR1 and CDR2 are MNHEY and SMNVEV (reference sequence). The CDR3 contains 16 residues. The time point here: sample taken at primary tumor resection. Sequencing was performed on whole RNA extracted from tumor and nontumor lung tissue, or from frozen PBMC, and the material was left unsorted. Untreated early-stage non-small cell lung cancer patients, 70 to 85 in total, were the donors. The presence of a unique molecular identifier marked each TCR cDNA molecule. Each CDR3 protein gets one entry after TCRdb re-called the 5' RACE reads with MiXCR. Seen here are 60,000 to 80,000 distinct CDR3 sequences, about an eighth observed once, and the top ten hold over 5.5%.

This chain links TRBV27 with TRBJ2-1; 11 bases fit TRBD2. This clonotype originated in a male donor with early-stage non-small cell lung cancer. The sequencing here drew on PBMCs, taken at surgery. The CDR3 loop is CASSGGTSGTYNEQFF. As DNA, the CDR3 is TGTGCCAGCAGTGGGGGGACTAGCGGCACCTACAATGAGCAGTTCTTC.